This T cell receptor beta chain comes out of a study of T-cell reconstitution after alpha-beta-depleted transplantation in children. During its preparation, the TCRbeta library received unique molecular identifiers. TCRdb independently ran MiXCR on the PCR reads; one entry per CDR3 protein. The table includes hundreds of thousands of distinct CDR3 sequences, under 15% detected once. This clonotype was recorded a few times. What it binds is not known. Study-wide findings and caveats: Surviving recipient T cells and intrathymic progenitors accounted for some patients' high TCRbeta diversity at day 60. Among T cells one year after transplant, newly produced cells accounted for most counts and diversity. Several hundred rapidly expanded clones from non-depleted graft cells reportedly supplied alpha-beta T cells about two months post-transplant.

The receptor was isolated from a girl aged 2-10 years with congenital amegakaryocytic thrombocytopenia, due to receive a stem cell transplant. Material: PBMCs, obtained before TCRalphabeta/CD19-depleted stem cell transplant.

The CDR3 spells CASSPNNLGPENYGYTF. The DNA of the CDR3 is TGTGCCAGCTCACCAAATAACCTTGGGCCGGAGAACTATGGCTACACCTTC. The chain has TRBV18 and TRBJ1-2; D unresolved. The germline gives CDR1 KGHSH, CDR2 LQKENI. V was shortened by 2 bases and J by 2 bases, with 18 bases between the two germline ends. The CDR3 loop spans 17 amino acids. The full variable domain, completed using reference TRBV18 and TRBJ1-2, is NAGVMQNPRHLVRRRGQEARLRCSPMKGHSHVYWYRQLPEEGLKFMVYLQKENIIDESGMPKERFSAEFPKEGPSILRIQQVVRGDSAAYFCASSPNNLGPENYGYTFGSGTRLTVV.